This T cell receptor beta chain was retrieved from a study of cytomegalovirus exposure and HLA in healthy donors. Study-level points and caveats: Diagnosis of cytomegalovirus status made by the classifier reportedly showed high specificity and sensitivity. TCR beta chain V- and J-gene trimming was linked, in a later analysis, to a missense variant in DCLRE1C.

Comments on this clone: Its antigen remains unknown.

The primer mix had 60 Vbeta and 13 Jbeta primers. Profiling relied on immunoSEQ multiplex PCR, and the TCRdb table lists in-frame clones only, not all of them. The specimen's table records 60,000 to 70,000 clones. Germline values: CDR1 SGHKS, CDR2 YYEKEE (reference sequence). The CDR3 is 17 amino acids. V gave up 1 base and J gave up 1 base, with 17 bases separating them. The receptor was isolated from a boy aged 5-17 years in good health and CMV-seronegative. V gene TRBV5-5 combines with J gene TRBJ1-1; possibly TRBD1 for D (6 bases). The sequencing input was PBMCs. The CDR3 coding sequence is TGTGCCAGCAGCTTGACCCCCTTTACAGGGAGGAACACTGAAGCTTTCTTT. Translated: CASSLTPFTGRNTEAFF.